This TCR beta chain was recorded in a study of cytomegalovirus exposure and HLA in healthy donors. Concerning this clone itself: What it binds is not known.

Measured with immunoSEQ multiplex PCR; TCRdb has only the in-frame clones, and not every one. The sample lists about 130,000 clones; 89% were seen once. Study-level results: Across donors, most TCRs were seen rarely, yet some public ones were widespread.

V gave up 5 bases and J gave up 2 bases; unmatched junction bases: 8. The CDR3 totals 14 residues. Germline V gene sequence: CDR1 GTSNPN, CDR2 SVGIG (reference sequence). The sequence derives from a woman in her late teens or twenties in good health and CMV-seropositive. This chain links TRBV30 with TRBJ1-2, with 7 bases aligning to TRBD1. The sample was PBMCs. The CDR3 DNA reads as TGTGCCTGGGAAAACGACAGGGCGAACTATGGCTACACCTTC. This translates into CAWENDRANYGYTF.